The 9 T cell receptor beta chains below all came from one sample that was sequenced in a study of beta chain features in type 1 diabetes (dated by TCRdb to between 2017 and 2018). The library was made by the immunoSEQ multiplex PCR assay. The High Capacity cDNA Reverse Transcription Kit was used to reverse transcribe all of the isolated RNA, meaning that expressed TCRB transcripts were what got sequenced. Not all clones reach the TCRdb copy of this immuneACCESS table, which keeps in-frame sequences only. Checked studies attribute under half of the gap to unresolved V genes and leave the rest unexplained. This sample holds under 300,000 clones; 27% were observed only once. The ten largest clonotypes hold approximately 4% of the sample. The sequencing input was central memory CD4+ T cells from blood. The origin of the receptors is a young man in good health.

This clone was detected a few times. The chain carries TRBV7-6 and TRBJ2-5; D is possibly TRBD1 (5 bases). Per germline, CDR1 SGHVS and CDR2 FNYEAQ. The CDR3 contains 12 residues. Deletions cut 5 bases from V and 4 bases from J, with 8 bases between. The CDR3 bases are TGTGCCAGCAGCGAAAGGGGAGAGACCCAGTACTTC. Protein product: CASSERGETQYF.

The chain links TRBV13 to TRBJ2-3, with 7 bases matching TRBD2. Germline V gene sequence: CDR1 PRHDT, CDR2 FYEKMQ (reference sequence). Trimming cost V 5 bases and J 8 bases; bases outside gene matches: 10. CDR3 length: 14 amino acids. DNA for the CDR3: TGTGCCAGCAGCCCAAGACTAGCCGGTTCTACGCAGTATTTT. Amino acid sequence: CASSPRLAGSTQYF.

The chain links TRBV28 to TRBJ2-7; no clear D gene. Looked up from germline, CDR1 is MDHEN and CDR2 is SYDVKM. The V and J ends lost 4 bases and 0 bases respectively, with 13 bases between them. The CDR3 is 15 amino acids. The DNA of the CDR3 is TGTGCCAGCAGTTCCCCAGGACGGAGCTCCTACGAGCAGTACTTC. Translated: CASSSPGRSSYEQYF.

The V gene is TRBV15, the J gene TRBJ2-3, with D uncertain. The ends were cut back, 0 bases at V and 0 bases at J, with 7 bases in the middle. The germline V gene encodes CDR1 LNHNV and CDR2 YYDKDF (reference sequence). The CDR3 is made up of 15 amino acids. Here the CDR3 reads CATSRDAASTDTQYF. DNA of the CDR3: TGTGCCACCAGCAGAGACGCCGCTAGCACAGATACGCAGTATTTT.

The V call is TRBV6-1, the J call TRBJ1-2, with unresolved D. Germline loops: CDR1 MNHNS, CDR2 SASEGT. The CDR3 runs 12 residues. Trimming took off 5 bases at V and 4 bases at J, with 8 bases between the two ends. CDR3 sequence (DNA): TGTGCCAGCAGTCAGACCGCCTATGGCTACACCTTC. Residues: CASSQTAYGYTF.

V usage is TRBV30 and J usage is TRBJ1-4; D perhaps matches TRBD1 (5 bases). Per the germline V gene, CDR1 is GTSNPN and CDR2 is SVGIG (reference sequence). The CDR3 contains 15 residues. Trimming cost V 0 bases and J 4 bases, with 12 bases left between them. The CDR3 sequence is CAWSVPGTYNEKLFF. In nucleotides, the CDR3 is TGTGCCTGGAGTGTACCCGGGACCTATAATGAAAAACTGTTTTTT. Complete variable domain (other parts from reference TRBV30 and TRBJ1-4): SQTIHQWPATLVQPVGSPLSLECTVEGTSNPNLYWYRQAAGRGLQLLFYSVGIGQISSEVPQNLSASRPQDRQFILSSKKLLLSDSGFYLCAWSVPGTYNEKLFFGSGTQLSVL.

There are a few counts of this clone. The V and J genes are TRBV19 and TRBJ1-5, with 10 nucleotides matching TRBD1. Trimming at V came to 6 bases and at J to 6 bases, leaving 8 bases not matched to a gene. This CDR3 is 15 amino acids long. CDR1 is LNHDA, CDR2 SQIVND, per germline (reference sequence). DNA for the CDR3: TGTGCCAGTAGGCGAGGGACAGGGGACCCTCAGCCCCAGCATTTT. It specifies CASRRGTGDPQPQHF.

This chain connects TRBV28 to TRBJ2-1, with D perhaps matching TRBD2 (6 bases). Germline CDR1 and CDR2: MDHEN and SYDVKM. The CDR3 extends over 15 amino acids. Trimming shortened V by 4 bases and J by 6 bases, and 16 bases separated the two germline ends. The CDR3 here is CASSSGTGSGNEQFF. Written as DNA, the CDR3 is TGTGCCAGCAGTTCCGGGACTGGCTCGGGCAATGAGCAGTTCTTC.

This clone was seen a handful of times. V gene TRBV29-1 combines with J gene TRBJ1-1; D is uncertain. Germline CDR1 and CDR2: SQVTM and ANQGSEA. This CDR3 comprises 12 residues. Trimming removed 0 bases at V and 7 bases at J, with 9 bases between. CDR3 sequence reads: CSVEEGHLEAFF. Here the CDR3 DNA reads TGCAGCGTTGAAGAAGGGCACCTTGAAGCTTTCTTT.